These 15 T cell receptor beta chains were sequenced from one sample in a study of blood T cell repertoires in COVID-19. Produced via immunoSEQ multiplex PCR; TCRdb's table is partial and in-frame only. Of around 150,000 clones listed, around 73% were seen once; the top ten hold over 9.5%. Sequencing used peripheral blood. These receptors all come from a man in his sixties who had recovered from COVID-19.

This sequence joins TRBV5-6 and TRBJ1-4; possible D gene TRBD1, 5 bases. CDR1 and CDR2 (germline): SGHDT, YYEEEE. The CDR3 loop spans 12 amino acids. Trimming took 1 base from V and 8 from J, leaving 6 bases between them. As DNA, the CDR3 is TGTGCCAGCAGCTTGCAGGGAGAAAAACTGTTTTTT. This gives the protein CASSLQGEKLFF.

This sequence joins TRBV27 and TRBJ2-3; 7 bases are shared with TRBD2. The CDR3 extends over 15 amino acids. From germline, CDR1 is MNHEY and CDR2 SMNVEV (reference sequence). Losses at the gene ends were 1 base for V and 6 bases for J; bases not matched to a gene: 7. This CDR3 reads CASSLFAGAIDTQYF. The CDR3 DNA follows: TGTGCCAGCAGTTTATTCGCGGGAGCGATTGATACGCAGTATTTT.

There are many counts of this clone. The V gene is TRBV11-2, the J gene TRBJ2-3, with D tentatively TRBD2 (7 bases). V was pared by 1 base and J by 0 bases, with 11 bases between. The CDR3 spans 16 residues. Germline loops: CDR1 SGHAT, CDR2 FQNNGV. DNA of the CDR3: TGTGCCAGCAGCTTAGTTTCGGGGGGCAGCACAGATACGCAGTATTTT. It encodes CASSLVSGGSTDTQYF. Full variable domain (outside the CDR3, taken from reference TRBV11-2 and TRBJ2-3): EAGVAQSPRYKIIEKRQSVAFWCNPISGHATLYWYQQILGQGPKLLIQFQNNGVVDDSQLPKDRFSAERLKGVDSTLKIQPAKLEDSAVYLCASSLVSGGSTDTQYFGPGTRLTVL.

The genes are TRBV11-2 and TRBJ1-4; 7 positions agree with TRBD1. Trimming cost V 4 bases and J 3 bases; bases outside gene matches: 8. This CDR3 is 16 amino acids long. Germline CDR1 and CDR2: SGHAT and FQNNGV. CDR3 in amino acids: CASSSKPGQPNEKLFF. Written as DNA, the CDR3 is TGTGCCAGCAGCTCCAAACCGGGACAGCCTAATGAAAAACTGTTTTTT.

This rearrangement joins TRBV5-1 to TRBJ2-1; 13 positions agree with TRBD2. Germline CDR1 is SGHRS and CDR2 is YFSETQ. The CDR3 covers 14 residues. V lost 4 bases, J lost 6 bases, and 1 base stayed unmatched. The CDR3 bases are TGCGCCAGCAGCAGGACTAGCGGGAGCAATGAGCAGTTCTTC. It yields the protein CASSRTSGSNEQFF.

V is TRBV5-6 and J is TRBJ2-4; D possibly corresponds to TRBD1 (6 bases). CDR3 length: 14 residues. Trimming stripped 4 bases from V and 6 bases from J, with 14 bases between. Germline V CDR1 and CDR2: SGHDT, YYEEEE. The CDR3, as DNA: TGTGCCAGCAGCCTAAGACAGGCTTTAAACATTCAGTACTTC. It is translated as CASSLRQALNIQYF.

This CDR3 is CASSLLLRGYTF. CDR3 nucleotide sequence: TGTGCCAGCAGCTTGCTCCTGCGGGGCTACACCTTC. V usage is TRBV7-2 and J usage is TRBJ1-2; the D is unclear. Per germline, CDR1 SGHTA and CDR2 FQGNSA. Trimming removed 3 bases from V and 8 bases from J, with 10 bases in between. The CDR3 spans 12 residues.

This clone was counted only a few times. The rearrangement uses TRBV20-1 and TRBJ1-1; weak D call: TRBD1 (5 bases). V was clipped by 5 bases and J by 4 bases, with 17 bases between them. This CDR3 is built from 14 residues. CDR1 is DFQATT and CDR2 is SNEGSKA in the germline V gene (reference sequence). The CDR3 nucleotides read TGCAGTGCTCGTGTAAGCGGGGGACGCACTGAAGCTTTCTTT. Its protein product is CSARVSGGRTEAFF.

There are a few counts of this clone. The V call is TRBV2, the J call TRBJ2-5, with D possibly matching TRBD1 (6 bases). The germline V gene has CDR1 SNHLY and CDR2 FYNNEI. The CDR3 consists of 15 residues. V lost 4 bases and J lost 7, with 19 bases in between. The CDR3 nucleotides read TGTGCCAGCAGTGGGACAGAGGGTATTGCCTCGACCCAGTACTTC. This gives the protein CASSGTEGIASTQYF.

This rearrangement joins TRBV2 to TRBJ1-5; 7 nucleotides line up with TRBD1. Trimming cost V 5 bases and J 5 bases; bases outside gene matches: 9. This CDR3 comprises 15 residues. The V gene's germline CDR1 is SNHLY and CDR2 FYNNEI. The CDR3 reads CASSRDSLLDQPQHF. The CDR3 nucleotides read TGTGCCAGCAGTCGGGACAGCCTCCTCGATCAGCCCCAGCATTTT.

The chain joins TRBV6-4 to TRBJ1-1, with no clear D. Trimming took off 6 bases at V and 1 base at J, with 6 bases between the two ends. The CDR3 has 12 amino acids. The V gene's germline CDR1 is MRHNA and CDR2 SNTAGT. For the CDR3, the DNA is TGTGCCAGCAGCCTAGAGAACACTGAAGCTTTCTTT. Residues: CASSLENTEAFF.

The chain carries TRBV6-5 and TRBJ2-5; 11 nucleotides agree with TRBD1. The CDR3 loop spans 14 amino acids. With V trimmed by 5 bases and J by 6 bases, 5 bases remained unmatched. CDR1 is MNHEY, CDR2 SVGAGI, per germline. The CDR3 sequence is CASSRTGGMKTQYF. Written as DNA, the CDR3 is TGTGCCAGCAGTCGGACAGGGGGCATGAAGACCCAGTACTTC.

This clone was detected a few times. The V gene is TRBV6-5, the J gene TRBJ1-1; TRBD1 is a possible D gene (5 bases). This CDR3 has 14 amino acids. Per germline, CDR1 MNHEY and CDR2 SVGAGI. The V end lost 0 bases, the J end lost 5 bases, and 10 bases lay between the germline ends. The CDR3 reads CASSYSQGVTEAFF. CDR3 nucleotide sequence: TGTGCCAGCAGTTACTCGCAGGGTGTAACTGAAGCTTTCTTT.

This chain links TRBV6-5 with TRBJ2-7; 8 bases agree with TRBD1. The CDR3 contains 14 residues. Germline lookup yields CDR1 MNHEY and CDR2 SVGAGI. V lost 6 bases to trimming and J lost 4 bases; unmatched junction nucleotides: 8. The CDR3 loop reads CASSRDRGKYEQYF. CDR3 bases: TGTGCCAGCAGCCGCGACAGGGGCAAGTACGAGCAGTACTTC.

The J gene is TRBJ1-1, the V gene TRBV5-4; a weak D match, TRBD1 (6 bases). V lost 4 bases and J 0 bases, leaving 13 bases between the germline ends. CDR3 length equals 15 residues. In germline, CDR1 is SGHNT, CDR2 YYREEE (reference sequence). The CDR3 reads CASSTPGGLNTEAFF. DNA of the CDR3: TGTGCCAGCAGCACCCCGGGGGGCTTGAACACTGAAGCTTTCTTT.